This T cell receptor (beta chain) emerged from a study of cytomegalovirus exposure and HLA in healthy donors. Study results and caveats: Cytomegalovirus association was listed for approximately 150 TCR beta chains. It was confirmed in vitro that a few of the CMV-associated chains were specific for CMV antigens.

This clone was picked up a small number of times. Its specificity is not known. This table comes from immunoSEQ multiplex PCR, and its TCRdb copy is limited to in-frame clones, with some not included. The sample records approximately 200,000 clones, 80% to 90% being singletons. The donors were part of the roughly 120-subject validation cohort, which stood apart from the approximately 700-subject first cohort. The clonotype originates from a woman aged 25 to 39 in good health and CMV-seropositive. The sample taken for sequencing was PBMCs.

The CDR3 coding sequence is TGTGCCAGCAGTGTTCGGACTGCCTACGAGCAGTACTTC. This codes for CASSVRTAYEQYF. This sequence joins TRBV2 and TRBJ2-7, with a tentative D call TRBD2 (5 bases). Germline V gives CDR1 SNHLY, CDR2 FYNNEI. The CDR3 has 13 residues. Trimming pared 4 bases from V and 2 bases from J, leaving 9 bases between.